This T cell receptor beta chain emerged from a study of vaccination and CD4 T cells after COVID-19. Trimming shortened V by 4 bases and J by 2 bases, and 9 bases separated the two germline ends. Germline loops: CDR1 ENHRY, CDR2 SYGVKD. This CDR3 spans 14 amino acids. Cultured CD4+ T cell DNA underwent sequencing with the Oncomine TCR Beta short-read assay. Each CDR3 protein gets one entry after TCRdb re-called the PCR reads with MiXCR. The sample carries 9,500 to 15,000 distinct CDR3 sequences, approximately 60% recorded once. In regard to this clonotype: The target antigen is unknown.

Notes on the study in general: The rise in median SARS-CoV-2-reactive clonotypes, from around 20 to 38, was not significant.

The treatment here: approximately 10-day PBMC culture with coronavirus spike peptide pools or control peptides (ViraFEST assay). The J gene is TRBJ1-5, the V gene TRBV10-3; D is undetermined. The receptor was derived from a human donor who had recovered from COVID-19. Sequenced sample: CD4+ T cells from blood, cultured in vitro. CDR3 nucleotide sequence: TGTGCCATCAGTGGCCAGCCTGGCAATCAGCCCCAGCATTTT. Amino acids: CAISGQPGNQPQHF.